Below, 28 T cell receptor beta chains from the same sample are listed, as sequenced in a study of post-analysis software for immune sequencing data. The study, taken as a whole, reports: In patients, about five TRBV segments were more frequent than in controls, with TRBV5-6, TRBV5-1 and TRBV20-1 among them.

Unique molecular identifiers tagged the TCR beta cDNA libraries. Via MiXCR, TCRdb re-called the PCR reads, giving one row per CDR3 protein. The data hold approximately 730,000 distinct CDR3 sequences, with 46% observed a single time. These receptors are not linked to any known antigen. Sequencing was carried out using blood. These TCRs come from a girl aged 10 to 17 with multiple sclerosis.

This clonotype was seen a handful of times. This chain links TRBV9 with TRBJ2-7; D is undetermined. This CDR3 has 14 residues. Germline V lookup: CDR1 SGDLS, CDR2 YYNGEE. V lost 2 bases and J lost 2, with 11 bases in between. Written as DNA, the CDR3 is TGTGCCAGCAGCGTTGAAGGTGGGGCCTACGAGCAGTACTTC. Encoded protein: CASSVEGGAYEQYF.

The V gene is TRBV4-2, the J gene TRBJ1-2; 8 nucleotides match TRBD1. After removal of 3 bases from V and 4 bases from J, the junction contained 7 bases not matched to a gene. CDR3 length: 15 residues. The germline CDR1 and CDR2 sequences are LGHNA and YNFKEQ. The CDR3 DNA sequence: TGTGCCAGCAGCCAGGCCGCCGACAGGGGCTATGGCTACACCTTC. Its translation is CASSQAADRGYGYTF.

The V gene is TRBV28, the J gene TRBJ2-7; D remains ambiguous. The J call may be wrong; the DNA end is better matched by TRBJ2-5. Germline assignment: CDR1 MDHEN and CDR2 SYDVKM. The CDR3 has 15 residues. For the CDR3, the DNA is TGTGCCAGCAGTTCCCGGGTCCGGGTAAAAGAGACCCAGTACTTC. It yields the protein CASSSRVRVKETQYF.

This clonotype has just a few counts. The chain couples TRBV28 to TRBJ2-1; TRBD1 or TRBD2 may be the D gene (5 bases each). Trimming pared 5 bases from V and 0 bases from J, leaving 17 bases between. CDR1 is MDHEN and CDR2 is SYDVKM in the germline V gene. The CDR3 runs 17 residues. CDR3 residues: CASSRGVGDSSYNEQFF. CDR3 sequence (DNA): TGTGCCAGCAGTAGAGGGGTAGGAGATAGCTCCTACAATGAGCAGTTCTTC.

The rearrangement uses TRBV11-3 and TRBJ1-2; D possibly corresponds to TRBD1 (6 bases). Trimming stripped 1 base from V and 10 bases from J, with 16 bases between. Germline values: CDR1 SGHNT, CDR2 YENEEA. This CDR3 is 14 amino acids long. This CDR3 is CASSLVGTPANYTF. The CDR3 DNA is TGTGCCAGCAGCTTAGTAGGGACACCCGCCAACTACACCTTC.

V is TRBV3-1 and J is TRBJ2-4; tentatively, D is TRBD1 (5 bases). Germline V CDR1 and CDR2: LGHDT, YNNKEL (reference sequence). V was cut by 1 base and J by 9 bases, with 16 bases left in between. CDR3 size: 15 residues. The CDR3 DNA reads TGTGCCAGCAGCCAAGGGCTGGGCAGGGAAAGCATTCAGTACTTC. Its translation: CASSQGLGRESIQYF. Full variable domain (missing parts from reference TRBV3-1 and TRBJ2-4): DTAVSQTPKYLVTQMGNDKSIKCEQNLGHDTMYWYKQDSKKFLKIMFSYNNKELIINETVPNRFSPKSPDKAHLNLHINSLELGDSAVYFCASSQGLGRESIQYFGAGTRLSVL.

The rearrangement uses TRBV20-1 and TRBJ2-3, with 11 bases that match TRBD2. This CDR3 spans 15 amino acids. Trimming cost V 6 bases and J 3 bases; bases outside gene matches: 8. Germline V lookup: CDR1 DFQATT, CDR2 SNEGSKA (reference sequence). In DNA, the CDR3 is TGCAGTGCAGTACCGGGACTAGCGGATACAGATACGCAGTATTTT. This codes for CSAVPGLADTDTQYF.

Here the CDR3 reads CASSLEIRTDGETQYF. The CDR3 region has the DNA TGTGCCAGCTCACTGGAGATTAGGACAGATGGAGAGACCCAGTACTTC. The rearrangement joins TRBV18 to TRBJ2-5; D might be TRBD1 (6 bases). The CDR3 is 16 residues long. V was trimmed by 4 bases and J by 4 bases, leaving 19 bases between them. CDR1 KGHSH and CDR2 LQKENI come from the germline V gene.

Only a few counts were recorded for this clonotype. The rearrangement joins TRBV7-9 to TRBJ2-4, with D perhaps matching TRBD2 (6 bases). CDR1 is SEHNR and CDR2 is FQNEAQ in the germline V gene (reference sequence). CDR3 length equals 17 residues. Between the trimmed V and J ends, which lost 5 bases and 0 bases, there was a span of 17 bases. The CDR3 region has the DNA TGTGCCAGCAGCGGGCGGACTGGAGGGTTAGCCAAAAACATTCAGTACTTC. Encoded protein: CASSGRTGGLAKNIQYF.

This chain connects TRBV3-1 to TRBJ1-2; D possibly corresponds to TRBD1 (6 bases). The CDR3 extends over 17 amino acids. V lost 4 bases and J lost 2, with 20 bases in between. Germline V gives CDR1 LGHDT, CDR2 YNNKEL (reference sequence). In nucleotides, the CDR3 is TGTGCCAGCAGCCGGGTGGCTGGTGGGGGGCTGAACTATGGCTACACCTTC. Translating it yields CASSRVAGGGLNYGYTF.

This chain joins TRBV7-9 and TRBJ2-2, with TRBD2 matching over 13 bases. V was clipped by 4 bases and J by 6 bases; unmatched bases: 11. CDR3 size: 18 residues. Germline V gene lookup returns CDR1 SEHNR and CDR2 FQNEAQ (reference sequence). CDR3 amino acids: CASSSRLAGGRSAGELFF. CDR3 sequence (DNA): TGTGCCAGCAGCTCCCGACTAGCGGGAGGTAGGAGCGCCGGGGAGCTGTTTTTT. The variable domain in full, with the rest retrieved from reference TRBV7-9 and TRBJ2-2, is DTGVSQNPRHKITKRGQNVTFRCDPISEHNRLYWYRQTLGQGPEFLTYFQNEAQLEKSRLLSDRFSAERPKGSFSTLEIQRTEQGDSAMYLCASSSRLAGGRSAGELFFGEGSRLTVL.

This rearrangement joins TRBV6-2 or TRBV6-3 to TRBJ2-1; 14 bases align to TRBD2. Trimming removed 5 bases from V and 10 bases from J; junction bases left unmatched: 19. From germline, CDR1 is MNHEY and CDR2 SVGEGT. This CDR3 comprises 19 residues. CDR3: CASSQTHPGLAGANTEQFF. The CDR3 bases are TGTGCCAGCAGTCAAACTCATCCGGGACTAGCGGGAGCTAATACCGAGCAGTTCTTC.

The gene calls are TRBV29-1 and TRBJ2-5, with unresolved D. This CDR3 is built from 14 residues. Germline CDR1 reads SQVTM; CDR2 reads ANQGSEA. This CDR3 is CSFFSSPAGETQYF. As DNA, the CDR3 is TGCAGTTTTTTTTCGAGCCCCGCTGGGGAGACCCAGTACTTC.

In the case of this clonotype: A read error may produce the germline difference seen at one junction end. This sequence joins TRBV5-1 and TRBJ2-7; 13 bases are a match to TRBD2. Germline assignment: CDR1 SGHRS and CDR2 YFSETQ. The CDR3 spans 15 residues. CDR3 sequence reads: CAGSWTSGSTYEQYF. The CDR3 bases are TGCGCCGGCAGCTGGACTAGCGGGAGTACCTACGAGCAGTACTTC.

V gene TRBV12-3 or TRBV12-4 combines with J gene TRBJ2-7; 11 bases align to TRBD2. The trim removed 2 bases at V and 4 bases at J, leaving 10 bases unmatched. The length of the CDR3 is 17 residues. The CDR3 DNA is TGTGCCAGCAGTTTAAGGGCGGGACTAGCGGTGAGTTACGAGCAGTACTTC. Its translation: CASSLRAGLAVSYEQYF.

V usage is TRBV11-1 and J usage is TRBJ2-5, with D possibly matching TRBD2 (5 bases). Trimming left V 6 bases short and J 7 bases short, with 12 bases between. The CDR3 consists of 12 residues. CDR1 is SGHAT, CDR2 FQDESV, per germline (reference sequence). The chain's CDR3 is CASSTIEGTQYF. The CDR3 DNA reads as TGTGCCAGCAGTACTATTGAGGGGACCCAGTACTTC.

The table lists this clonotype with a few counts. The chain links TRBV29-1 to TRBJ1-2; D ambiguous. The CDR3 contains 13 residues. Per the germline V gene, CDR1 is SQVTM and CDR2 is ANQGSEA. Between the trimmed V and J ends, which lost 4 bases and 0 bases, there was a span of 9 bases. This CDR3 reads CSVANPANYGYTF. As DNA, the CDR3 is TGCAGCGTTGCGAACCCTGCTAACTATGGCTACACCTTC. Together with reference TRBV29-1 and TRBJ1-2, the CDR3 gives the full variable domain: SAVISQKPSRDICQRGTSLTIQCQVDSQVTMMFWYRQQPGQSLTLIATANQGSEATYESGFVIDKFPISRPNLTFSTLTVSNMSPEDSSIYLCSVANPANYGYTFGSGTRLTVV.

V and J are TRBV20-1 and TRBJ2-7, with a tentative D call TRBD2 (6 bases). Germline values: CDR1 DFQATT, CDR2 SNEGSKA (reference sequence). The V end was cut by 3 bases, the J end by 3 bases, with 15 bases between. The CDR3 totals 14 residues. The CDR3 region has the DNA TGCAGTGCTAGGCGGGGTAGGACTAACTACGAGCAGTACTTC. It is translated as CSARRGRTNYEQYF.

The chain joins TRBV4-3 to TRBJ2-7; weak D call: TRBD2 (6 bases). The germline V gene encodes CDR1 LGHNA and CDR2 YSLEER. The CDR3 consists of 15 residues. Trimming left V 2 bases short and J 5 bases short, with 16 bases between. For the CDR3, the DNA is TGCGCCAGCAGCCAAAGGTGGGGCAGGGAGGACGAGCAGTACTTC. It encodes CASSQRWGREDEQYF.

V and J are TRBV12-3 or TRBV12-4 and TRBJ1-5, with 11 bases that match TRBD1. V gave up 6 bases and J gave up 7 bases; unmatched junction bases: 8. CDR3 length: 15 residues. Here the CDR3 reads CASRSGTGGGQPQHF. CDR3 sequence (DNA): TGTGCCAGCAGGTCCGGGACAGGGGGGGGCCAGCCCCAGCATTTT.

This rearrangement joins TRBV5-1 to TRBJ1-4; 12 positions match TRBD1. Germline values: CDR1 SGHRS, CDR2 YFSETQ. This CDR3 is built from 17 residues. With 0 bases clipped from V and 7 bases from J, the junction kept 7 bases outside the gene matches. The chain's CDR3 is CASSLAGTGGASEKLFF. CDR3 nucleotide sequence: TGCGCCAGCAGCTTGGCTGGGACAGGGGGCGCCTCTGAAAAACTGTTTTTT.

This clonotype was observed once. The chain uses TRBV6-1 and TRBJ1-1, with a weak D call TRBD1 (5 bases). The V end was cut by 8 bases, the J end by 3 bases, with 10 bases between. Germline V gives CDR1 MNHNS, CDR2 SASEGT. The CDR3 is 12 residues long. CDR3 residues: CASRREYTEAFF. As DNA, the CDR3 is TGTGCCAGCCGCAGGGAGTACACTGAAGCTTTCTTT.

The chain couples TRBV2 to TRBJ1-2, with 7 bases matching TRBD1. Trimming at V came to 6 bases and at J to 5 bases, leaving 6 bases not matched to a gene. The germline V gene has CDR1 SNHLY and CDR2 FYNNEI. This CDR3 is 13 amino acids long. The CDR3, as DNA: TGTGCCAGCAGCCCCGGACAGGTTTATGGCTACACCTTC. The encoded protein is CASSPGQVYGYTF.

V gene TRBV6-5 combines with J gene TRBJ1-4; D gene ambiguous. CDR1 is MNHEY and CDR2 is SVGAGI in the germline V gene. The CDR3 has 15 residues. V was clipped by 5 bases and J by 1 base, with 11 bases between them. CDR3 in DNA: TGTGCCAGCAGTCGTGAAGTTAGAACTAATGAAAAACTGTTTTTT. Translation: CASSREVRTNEKLFF.

V usage is TRBV12-3 or TRBV12-4 and J usage is TRBJ2-1; the D gene is possibly TRBD2 (6 bases). V lost 6 bases to trimming and J lost 6 bases, with 15 bases between them. This CDR3 has 14 residues. As DNA, the CDR3 is TGTGCCAGCAGCCCTCGCGGGACCCGCAATGAGCAGTTCTTC. The encoded protein is CASSPRGTRNEQFF.

This clonotype was seen a few times. The chain is built from TRBV12-3 or TRBV12-4 and TRBJ1-4; D is possibly TRBD1 (5 bases). Trimming stripped 8 bases from V and 3 bases from J, with 16 bases between. The CDR3 consists of 15 residues. CDR3: CASGRTGTPNEKLFF. CDR3 DNA sequence: TGTGCCAGCGGCAGAACCGGGACCCCTAATGAAAAACTGTTTTTT.

In this sample, this clonotype turned up a few times. The chain links TRBV6-1 to TRBJ2-5; no definite D call. This CDR3 is 14 amino acids long. CDR1 and CDR2 from the germline V gene are MNHNS and SASEGT. The ends were cut back, 3 bases at V and 11 bases at J, with 19 bases in the middle. As DNA, the CDR3 is TGTGCCAGCAGTGACCTGGGCTCGACACACGGGCAGTACTTC. This encodes CASSDLGSTHGQYF.

In its sample, this clonotype was seen many times. CDR3 in amino acids: CASSWAGQVYYQETQYF. DNA for the CDR3: TGTGCCAGCAGCTGGGCGGGACAGGTATACTATCAAGAGACCCAGTACTTC. This rearrangement joins TRBV7-2 to TRBJ2-5, with 8 bases identical to TRBD1. Looked up from germline, CDR1 is SGHTA and CDR2 is FQGNSA. V lost 4 bases and J lost 2; bases outside the gene matches: 12. CDR3 length equals 17 residues. The variable domain in full, completed from reference TRBV7-2 and TRBJ2-5, reads GAGVSQSPSNKVTEKGKDVELRCDPISGHTALYWYRQSLGQGLEFLIYFQGNSAPDKSGLPSDRFSAERTGGSVSTLTIQRTQQEDSAVYLCASSWAGQVYYQETQYFGPGTRLLVL.